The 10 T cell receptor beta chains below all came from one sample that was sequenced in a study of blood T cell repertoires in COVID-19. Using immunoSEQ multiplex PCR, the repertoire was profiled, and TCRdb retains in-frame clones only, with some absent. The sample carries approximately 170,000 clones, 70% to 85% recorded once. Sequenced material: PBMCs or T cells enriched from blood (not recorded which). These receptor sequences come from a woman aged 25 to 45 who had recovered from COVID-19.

The CDR3 here is CASSWSGNTEAFF. The DNA of the CDR3 is TGCGCCAGCAGCTGGAGTGGGAACACTGAAGCTTTCTTT. This chain links TRBV5-1 with TRBJ1-1; D is unclear. This CDR3 comprises 13 residues. The V gene lost 3 bases and the J gene lost 1 base, with 7 bases spanning the gap. Looked up from germline, CDR1 is SGHRS and CDR2 is YFSETQ.

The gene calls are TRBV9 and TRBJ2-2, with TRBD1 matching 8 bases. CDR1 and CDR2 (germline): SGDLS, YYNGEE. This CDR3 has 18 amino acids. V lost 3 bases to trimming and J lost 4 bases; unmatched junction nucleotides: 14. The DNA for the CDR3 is TGTGCCAGCAGCGCTATGACCAGGGGGCAGGATATCACCGGGGAGCTGTTTTTT. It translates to CASSAMTRGQDITGELFF.

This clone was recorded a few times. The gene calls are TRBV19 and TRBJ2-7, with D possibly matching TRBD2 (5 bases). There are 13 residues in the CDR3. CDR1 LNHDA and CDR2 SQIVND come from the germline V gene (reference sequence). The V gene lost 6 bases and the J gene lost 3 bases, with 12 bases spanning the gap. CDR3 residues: CASSSGLFYEQYV. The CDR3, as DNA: TGTGCCAGTAGCTCAGGACTTTTCTACGAGCAGTACGTC.

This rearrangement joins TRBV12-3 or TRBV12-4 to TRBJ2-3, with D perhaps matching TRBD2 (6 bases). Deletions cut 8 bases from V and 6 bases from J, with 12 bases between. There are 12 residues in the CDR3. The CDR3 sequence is CASGHGGDTQYF. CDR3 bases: TGTGCCAGCGGACACGGAGGGGATACGCAGTATTTT.

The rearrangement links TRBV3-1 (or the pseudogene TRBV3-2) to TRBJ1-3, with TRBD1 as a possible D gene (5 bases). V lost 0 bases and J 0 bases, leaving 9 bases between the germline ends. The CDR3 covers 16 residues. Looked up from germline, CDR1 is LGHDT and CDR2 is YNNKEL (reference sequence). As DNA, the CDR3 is TGTGCCAGCAGCCAAGAAACAGGAATCTCTGGAAACACCATATATTTT. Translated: CASSQETGISGNTIYF.

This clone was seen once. The CDR3 DNA is TGTGCCATCAGTGAGTATTGGCCCCCTGGCTACGAGCAGTACTTC. The encoded protein is CAISEYWPPGYEQYF. This chain connects TRBV10-3 to TRBJ2-7; D gene uncertain. CDR3 length: 15 amino acids. Germline V gene sequence: CDR1 ENHRY, CDR2 SYGVKD. V was pared by 1 base and J by 3 bases, with 13 bases between.

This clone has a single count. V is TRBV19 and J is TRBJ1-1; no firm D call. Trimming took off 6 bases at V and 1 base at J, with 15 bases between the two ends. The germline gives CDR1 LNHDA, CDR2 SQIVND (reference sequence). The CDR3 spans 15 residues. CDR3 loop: CASRGANTPNTEAFF. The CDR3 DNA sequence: TGTGCCAGTAGGGGCGCGAATACCCCGAACACTGAAGCTTTCTTT.

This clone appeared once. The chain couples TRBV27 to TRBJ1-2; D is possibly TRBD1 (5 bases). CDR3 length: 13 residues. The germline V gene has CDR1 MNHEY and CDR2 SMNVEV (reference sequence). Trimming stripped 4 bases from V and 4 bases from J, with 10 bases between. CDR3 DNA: TGTGCCAGCAGTTCAGGGTACGGCTATGGCTACACCTTC. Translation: CASSSGYGYGYTF.

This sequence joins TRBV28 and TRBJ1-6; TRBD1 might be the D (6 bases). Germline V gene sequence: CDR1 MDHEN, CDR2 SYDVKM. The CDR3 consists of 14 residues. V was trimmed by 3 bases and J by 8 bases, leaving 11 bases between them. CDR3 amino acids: CASSFNTGHSPLHF. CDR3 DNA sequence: TGTGCCAGCAGTTTCAATACAGGGCATTCACCCCTCCACTTT.

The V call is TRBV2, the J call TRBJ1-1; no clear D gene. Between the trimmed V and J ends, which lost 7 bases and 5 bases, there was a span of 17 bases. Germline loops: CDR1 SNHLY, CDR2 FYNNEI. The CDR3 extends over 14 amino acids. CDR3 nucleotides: TGTGCCAGCACCCCGGACGGGGAGCGGACTGAAGCTTTCTTT. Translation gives CASTPDGERTEAFF.